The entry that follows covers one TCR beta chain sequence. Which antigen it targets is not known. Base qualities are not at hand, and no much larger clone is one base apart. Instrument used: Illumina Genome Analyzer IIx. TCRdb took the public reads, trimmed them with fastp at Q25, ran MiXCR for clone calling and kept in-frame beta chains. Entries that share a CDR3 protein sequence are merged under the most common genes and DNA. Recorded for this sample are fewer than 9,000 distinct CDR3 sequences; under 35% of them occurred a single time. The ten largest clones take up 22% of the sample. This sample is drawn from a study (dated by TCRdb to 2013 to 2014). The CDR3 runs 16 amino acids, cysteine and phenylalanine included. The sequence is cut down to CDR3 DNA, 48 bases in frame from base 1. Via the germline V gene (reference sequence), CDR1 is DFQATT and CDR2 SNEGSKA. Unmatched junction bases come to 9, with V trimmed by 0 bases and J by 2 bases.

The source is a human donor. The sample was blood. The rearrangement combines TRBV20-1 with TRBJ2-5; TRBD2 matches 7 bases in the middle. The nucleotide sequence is TGCAGTGCTAGAGATTGGCTAGCGGATTTTCAAGAGACCCAGTACTTC. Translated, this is CSARDWLADFQETQYF.